This passage covers 25 T cell receptor beta chains from one sample sequenced in a study of shared clonotypes between healthy human individuals. Sequencing used immunoSEQ multiplex PCR; TCRdb keeps in-frame clones, though not all of them. Counted here are some 1.5 million clones, roughly 96% occurring once; the ten biggest clones make up over 1%. Specimen: naive CD4+ T cells sorted from blood. Documented subset: CD45RA+ positively selected. Source of these receptors: a man aged 30 to 45 in good health.

The V and J genes are TRBV2 and TRBJ2-7; D gene unclear. The germline V gene has CDR1 SNHLY and CDR2 FYNNEI. The CDR3 is 14 residues long. Trimming shortened V by 5 bases and J by 3 bases, and 14 bases separated the two germline ends. The DNA of the CDR3 is TGTGCCAGCAGTTCTTTCGGACGGATCTACGAGCAGTACTTC. Protein product: CASSSFGRIYEQYF.

For this clone: This same CDR3 is encoded by further DNA sequences in the sample. The rearrangement joins TRBV2 to TRBJ2-7; no clear D gene. The CDR3 has 11 residues. V shed 5 bases and J shed 2 bases, with 4 bases lying between them. Germline V gene sequence: CDR1 SNHLY, CDR2 FYNNEI. This chain's CDR3 is CASSRTYEQYF. CDR3 in DNA: TGTGCCAGCAGTCGGACCTACGAGCAGTACTTC.

This rearrangement joins TRBV2 to TRBJ2-7, with a possible D match to TRBD2 (7 bases). This CDR3 region has 15 residues. V was pared by 7 bases and J by 5 bases, with 21 bases between. Germline V gene lookup returns CDR1 SNHLY and CDR2 FYNNEI. The chain's CDR3 is CASTPRGRGFDEQYF. CDR3 in DNA: TGTGCCAGCACCCCCCGGGGGAGGGGGTTCGACGAGCAGTACTTC. Based on the CDR3 plus reference TRBV2 and TRBJ2-7, the full variable domain is EPEVTQTPSHQVTQMGQEVILRCVPISNHLYFYWYRQILGQKVEFLVSFYNNEISEKSEIFDDQFSVERPDGSNFTLKIRSTKLEDSAMYFCASTPRGRGFDEQYFGPGTRLTVT.

The chain is built from TRBV28 and TRBJ1-1, with D unresolved. In germline, CDR1 is MDHEN, CDR2 SYDVKM. V shed 8 bases and J shed 0 bases, with 7 bases lying between them. This CDR3 region has 12 residues. The CDR3 DNA reads as TGTGCCAGCCGAGCCTTGAACACTGAAGCTTTCTTT. Translating it yields CASRALNTEAFF. Drawing the rest from reference TRBV28 and TRBJ1-1, the complete variable domain is DVKVTQSSRYLVKRTGEKVFLECVQDMDHENMFWYRQDPGLGLRLIYFSYDVKMKEKGDIPEGYSVSREKKERFSLILESASTNQTSMYLCASRALNTEAFFGQGTRLTVV.

The rearrangement uses TRBV5-1 and TRBJ2-1; TRBD2 aligns across 15 bases. Germline CDR1 and CDR2: SGHRS and YFSETQ. The V segment lost 5 bases and the J segment 7 bases; nucleotides outside the gene matches: 7. The CDR3 covers 16 residues. Here the CDR3 reads CASSPTGLAGGNEQFF. The DNA for the CDR3 is TGCGCCAGCAGTCCCACGGGACTAGCGGGAGGAAATGAGCAGTTCTTC.

This clone was counted only a few times. The J gene is TRBJ2-1, the V gene TRBV6-5, with D perhaps matching TRBD1 (6 bases). V shed 7 bases and J shed 10 bases, with 23 bases lying between them. The germline gives CDR1 MNHEY, CDR2 SVGAGI. This CDR3 has 15 amino acids. The CDR3 reads CASKYTPGAGGEQFF. As DNA, the CDR3 is TGTGCCAGCAAGTACACTCCAGGGGCAGGAGGAGAGCAGTTCTTC.

The chain uses TRBV25-1 and TRBJ2-7; 8 nucleotides agree with TRBD1. J was trimmed by 2 bases and V by 4 bases; bases with no gene match: 4. CDR1 is MGHDK, CDR2 SYGVNS, per germline. The CDR3 is made up of 14 amino acids. Written as DNA, the CDR3 is TGTGCCAGCAGTGGTTTACAGGGGGCCTACGAGCAGTACTTC. This codes for CASSGLQGAYEQYF.

The V and J genes are TRBV2 and TRBJ2-3; a possible D gene is TRBD2 (5 bases). The V end was cut by 10 bases, the J end by 0 bases, with 14 bases between. Germline V CDR1 and CDR2: SNHLY, FYNNEI. The CDR3 sequence is 14 residues long. CDR3 in amino acids: CATEIERSTDTQYF. CDR3 DNA sequence: TGTGCCACCGAAATAGAGCGGAGCACAGATACGCAGTATTTT.

V gene TRBV18 combines with J gene TRBJ2-2, with 7 bases aligning to TRBD1. This CDR3 region has 15 residues. V was clipped by 3 bases and J by 2 bases; unmatched bases: 3. Germline loops: CDR1 KGHSH, CDR2 LQKENI. CDR3 sequence (DNA): TGTGCCAGCTCACCCGACAGGGCCAACACCGGGGAGCTGTTTTTT. Residues: CASSPDRANTGELFF.

The chain combines TRBV19 with TRBJ2-2, with D possibly matching TRBD1 (5 bases). The V gene lost 5 bases and the J gene lost 5 bases, with 12 bases spanning the gap. Germline V gene sequence: CDR1 LNHDA, CDR2 SQIVND (reference sequence). This CDR3 has 14 residues. DNA of the CDR3: TGTGCCAGTAGTCTCAGAGGACATACCGGGGAGCTGTTTTTT. It codes for CASSLRGHTGELFF.

The rearrangement uses TRBV12-1 and TRBJ2-4; the table's D call of TRBD1 was not tested on the DNA. TRBV12-1 is a pseudogene locus. The CDR3 loop spans 20 amino acids. The CDR3 nucleotides are TGTGCCAGCAGCTCACCCGACGGACAGGGGGCCCTTCTAGCCAAAAACATTCAGTACTTC. Translation: CASSSPDGQGALLAKNIQYF.

The chain links TRBV5-6 to TRBJ2-7; 13 bases align to TRBD2. The trim removed 3 bases at V and 4 bases at J, leaving 7 bases unmatched. Germline assignment: CDR1 SGHDT and CDR2 YYEEEE. The CDR3 contains 16 residues. DNA for the CDR3: TGTGCCAGCAGCTGGCGGACTAGCGGGAGTATTTACGAGCAGTACTTC. Its translation is CASSWRTSGSIYEQYF.

This rearrangement joins TRBV5-1 to TRBJ1-1; D call uncertain. V was clipped by 2 bases and J by 7 bases, with 18 bases between them. The germline CDR1 and CDR2 sequences are SGHRS and YFSETQ. CDR3 length: 15 amino acids. CDR3 amino acids: CASSLQFPDRDEAFF. The CDR3 DNA follows: TGCGCCAGCAGCTTACAATTTCCCGACCGAGATGAAGCTTTCTTT.

This clone was seen more than once but under ten times. CDR3 DNA sequence: TGTGCCAGCAGCTTAGACTCAGCTCAAGAGACCCAGTACTTC. Residues: CASSLDSAQETQYF. The chain employs TRBV11-3 and TRBJ2-5; D remains unclear. Trimming pared 0 bases from V and 2 bases from J, leaving 7 bases between. CDR1 is SGHNT and CDR2 is YENEEA in the germline V gene. This CDR3 has 14 residues.

Regarding this clone: Other nucleotide sequences in the sample specify the same CDR3. This chain uses TRBV14 with TRBJ2-1; no definite D call. This CDR3 contains 14 residues. Trimming stripped 1 base from V and 4 bases from J, with 8 bases between. The germline V gene has CDR1 SGHDN and CDR2 FVKESK. Here the CDR3 reads CASSQVVAYNEQFF. In DNA, the CDR3 is TGTGCCAGCAGCCAAGTGGTGGCTTACAATGAGCAGTTCTTC.

This clone was seen only once. The V and J genes are TRBV15 and TRBJ2-7; perhaps D is TRBD1 or TRBD2 (5 bases each). The V end lost 3 bases, the J end lost 7 bases, and 16 bases lay between the germline ends. The V gene's germline CDR1 is LNHNV and CDR2 YYDKDF (reference sequence). The CDR3 runs to 14 residues. Here the CDR3 reads CATSSRDRAREQYF. Written as DNA, the CDR3 is TGTGCCACCAGCAGCCGGGACCGCGCTAGGGAGCAGTACTTC.

The V gene is TRBV7-2, the J gene TRBJ1-5; unclear D gene. V lost 5 bases and J lost 2, with 10 bases in between. There are 14 residues in the CDR3. Germline CDR1 SGHTA, CDR2 FQGNSA. Here the CDR3 DNA reads TGTGCCAGCAGCCCGCGCTTGGGCAATCAGCCCCAGCATTTT. Translation gives CASSPRLGNQPQHF. The whole variable domain, filled in from reference TRBV7-2 and TRBJ1-5, reads GAGVSQSPSNKVTEKGKDVELRCDPISGHTALYWYRQSLGQGLEFLIYFQGNSAPDKSGLPSDRFSAERTGGSVSTLTIQRTQQEDSAVYLCASSPRLGNQPQHFGDGTRLSIL.

The V and J genes are TRBV11-2 and TRBJ2-2; no reliable D call. The germline CDR1 and CDR2 sequences are SGHAT and FQNNGV. V lost 3 bases, J lost 1 base, and 12 bases lay in between. The CDR3 consists of 16 residues. In DNA form, the CDR3 reads TGTGCCAGCAGCTTCTCAACACTTGGGAACACCGGGGAGCTGTTTTTT. Protein: CASSFSTLGNTGELFF.

The V call is TRBV5-4, the J call TRBJ2-7; D is unclear. The germline V gene encodes CDR1 SGHNT and CDR2 YYREEE (reference sequence). This CDR3 region has 13 residues. With 3 bases removed from V and 5 bases from J, the gap between germline ends came to 12 bases. Written as DNA, the CDR3 is TGTGCCAGCAGCTCCCCCCCCAGGAACGAGCAGTACTTC. Translating gives CASSSPPRNEQYF. Filled out from reference TRBV5-4 and TRBJ2-7, the complete variable domain reads ETGVTQSPTHLIKTRGQQVTLRCSSQSGHNTVSWYQQALGQGPQFIFQYYREEENGRGNFPPRFSGLQFPNYSSELNVNALELDDSALYLCASSSPPRNEQYFGPGTRLTVT.

This sequence joins TRBV5-1 and TRBJ2-1; TRBD2 might be the D (6 bases). The CDR3 is made up of 16 amino acids. From germline, CDR1 is SGHRS and CDR2 YFSETQ. Trimming shortened V by 1 base and J by 5 bases, and 16 bases separated the two germline ends. CDR3 in DNA: TGCGCCAGCAGCTTGAATGCGGGAAAGTCTAACAATGAGCAGTTCTTC. Translation gives CASSLNAGKSNNEQFF.

The chain combines TRBV7-9 with TRBJ1-4; the match to TRBD1 covers 9 bases. V shed 1 base, J shed 6 bases, and the junction held 3 bases outside the gene matches. CDR3 length: 15 residues. Looked up from germline, CDR1 is SEHNR and CDR2 is FQNEAQ (reference sequence). The CDR3 reads CASSLGDRDDEKLFF. In nucleotides, the CDR3 is TGTGCCAGCAGCTTAGGGGACAGGGATGATGAAAAACTGTTTTTT.

The V and J genes are TRBV27 and TRBJ1-4, with 8 nucleotides matching TRBD1. The CDR3 contains 18 residues. The trim removed 2 bases at V and 6 bases at J, leaving 14 bases unmatched. From germline, CDR1 is MNHEY and CDR2 SMNVEV (reference sequence). DNA of the CDR3: TGTGCCAGCAGTTTAACGGGGACAGGTCTAAGTTTATATGAAAAACTGTTTTTT. Its protein is CASSLTGTGLSLYEKLFF. Filled out from reference TRBV27 and TRBJ1-4, the complete variable domain reads EAQVTQNPRYLITVTGKKLTVTCSQNMNHEYMSWYRQDPGLGLRQIYYSMNVEVTDKGDVPEGYKVSRKEKRNFPLILESPSPNQTSLYFCASSLTGTGLSLYEKLFFGSGTQLSVL.

The CDR3 DNA sequence: TGTGCCAGCGTGTTCAATCAGCCCCAGCATTTT. This sequence encodes CASVFNQPQHF. The chain recombines TRBV21-1 with TRBJ1-5. TRBV21-1 is shown as a pseudogene. CDR3 length equals 11 residues.

The chain has TRBV5-1 and TRBJ1-1; no firm D call. V was clipped by 0 bases and J by 4 bases, with 10 bases between them. CDR3 length equals 14 residues. Germline V gives CDR1 SGHRS, CDR2 YFSETQ. CDR3 protein: CASSLGGRGTEAFF. Written as DNA, the CDR3 is TGCGCCAGCAGCTTGGGGGGTCGAGGCACTGAAGCTTTCTTT.

The rearrangement joins TRBV5-4 to TRBJ1-5, with D uncertain. Trimming removed 9 bases at V and 12 bases at J, with 13 bases between. The CDR3 runs 10 residues. Germline-derived CDR1 and CDR2 are SGHNT and YYREEE (reference sequence). The CDR3 is CANRRRNQHF. CDR3 in DNA: TGTGCCAACCGACGGAGGAACCAGCATTTT.